One T cell receptor (beta chain) is described in this entry. As yet, its antigen is unknown. This same CDR3 is encoded by further DNA sequences in the sample. This record belongs to a study of shared clonotypes between healthy human individuals. Points from the study as a whole: The researchers took only blood, and tissue repertoires probably look different.

The germline V gene has CDR1 SGDLS and CDR2 YYNGEE. This CDR3 region has 14 residues. V dropped 0 bases and J dropped 3; count of bases not matched to a gene: 3. Replicate PCRs from sorted subsets contained approximately 190 ng DNA, which is some 30,000 T cell genomes. Only in-frame clones appear in the TCRdb table, and some are missing; sequencing was by immunoSEQ multiplex PCR. This table has millions of clones, 90% to 95% appearing once. Partitioning of CD4+ cells yielded a CD45RA+ naive subset and a CD45RA-negative memory subset. Material for sequencing was naive CD4+ T cells sorted from blood. Subset specified: CD45RA+ positively selected. The TCR comes from a man between 18 and 35 years old in good health. The chain links TRBV9 to TRBJ2-7, with 7 positions matching TRBD1. This CDR3 reads CASSVDPGGYEQYF. In DNA form, the CDR3 reads TGTGCCAGCAGCGTAGATCCAGGGGGCTACGAGCAGTACTTC.